The 24 T cell receptor beta chains presented below share a single source sample, sequenced in a study of blood T cells in healthy people across ages. The authors ran a second PCR of about 6 to 11 cycles using a sample-barcoded 5' primer and a J-beta primer mix. In TCRdb, the 5' RACE reads were re-called with MiXCR into one record per CDR3 protein. Altogether fewer than 800,000 distinct CDR3 sequences are present, 49% being singletons, with the ten largest covering roughly 30%. The sequenced sample consisted of blood. All receptors come from a woman in her fifties or sixties in good health.

The chain couples TRBV4-3 to TRBJ2-2; D gene unclear. From germline, CDR1 is LGHNA and CDR2 YSLEER. The CDR3 sequence is 16 residues long. The V end was cut by 3 bases, the J end by 6 bases, with 17 bases between. The CDR3 DNA sequence: TGCGCCAGCAGCCATGATTCGGGTAGGGTCGCCGGGGAGCTGTTTTTT. It yields the protein CASSHDSGRVAGELFF.

V and J are TRBV6-2 or TRBV6-3 and TRBJ2-1; tentative D call: TRBD1 (6 bases). V was clipped by 4 bases and J by 2 bases, with 12 bases between them. Germline V gene data show CDR1 as MNHEY and CDR2 as SVGEGT. The CDR3 is 15 residues long. In DNA form, the CDR3 reads TGTGCCAGCAGTTCAGGGGTAGCCCCCTACAATGAGCAGTTCTTC. Translated: CASSSGVAPYNEQFF.

This clonotype was counted between two and nine times. V gene TRBV2 combines with J gene TRBJ2-1; 10 nucleotides line up with TRBD2. Germline CDR1 reads SNHLY; CDR2 reads FYNNEI. CDR3 length: 13 residues. V lost 10 bases and J lost 7; bases outside the gene matches: 7. The CDR3 is CANKLAGVNEQFF. CDR3 nucleotide sequence: TGTGCCAACAAGCTAGCGGGGGTTAATGAGCAGTTCTTC.

This clonotype was found a few times. The chain is built from TRBV20-1 and TRBJ2-7; TRBD1 might be the D (5 bases). Germline loops: CDR1 DFQATT, CDR2 SNEGSKA (reference sequence). The V end lost 5 bases, the J end lost 5 bases, and 13 bases lay between the germline ends. The CDR3 has 12 amino acids. The CDR3 is CSARARADEQYF. The DNA of the CDR3 is TGCAGTGCTCGAGCCAGGGCCGACGAGCAGTACTTC.

This clonotype was picked up one time. The chain carries TRBV7-3 and TRBJ1-1, with 11 bases lining up with TRBD1. CDR1 is SGHTA and CDR2 is FQGTGA in the germline V gene. Trimming took 1 base from V and 3 from J; bases not matched to a gene: 10. CDR3 length: 18 amino acids. The CDR3 nucleotides are TGTGCCAGCAGCTTAAGACCGGGGACAGGGGGGAGGTACACTGAAGCTTTCTTT. Translated: CASSLRPGTGGRYTEAFF.

The rearrangement uses TRBV7-6 and TRBJ2-3, with TRBD2 as a possible D gene (6 bases). CDR1 and CDR2 from the germline V gene are SGHVS and FNYEAQ. The CDR3 loop spans 15 amino acids. Trimming shortened V by 6 bases and J by 0 bases, and 13 bases separated the two germline ends. The DNA for the CDR3 is TGTGCCAGCAGGCTCACCGGGACTAGCACAGATACGCAGTATTTT. Protein: CASRLTGTSTDTQYF.

The chain employs TRBV20-1 and TRBJ1-2, with a tentative D call TRBD1 (5 bases). Looked up from germline, CDR1 is DFQATT and CDR2 is SNEGSKA (reference sequence). The CDR3 has 12 residues. CDR3 region: CSISIGGYGYTF. In DNA, the CDR3 is TGCAGCATCTCTATTGGGGGCTATGGCTACACCTTC.

The rearrangement links TRBV15 to TRBJ1-1, with D possibly matching TRBD1 (5 bases). V lost 2 bases and J lost 2, with 21 bases in between. This CDR3 is 18 amino acids long. Germline V lookup: CDR1 LNHNV, CDR2 YYDKDF (reference sequence). The chain's CDR3 is CATSRYPISPGFNTEAFF. DNA for the CDR3: TGTGCCACCAGCAGATACCCAATCAGCCCAGGGTTCAACACTGAAGCTTTCTTT. The variable domain in full, completed from reference TRBV15 and TRBJ1-1, reads DAMVIQNPRYQVTQFGKPVTLSCSQTLNHNVMYWYQQKSSQAPKLLFHYYDKDFNNEADTPDNFQSRRPNTSFCFLDIRSPGLGDTAMYLCATSRYPISPGFNTEAFFGQGTRLTVV.

J is TRBJ1-5 and V is TRBV7-2; TRBD1 might be the D (5 bases). This CDR3 is 15 amino acids long. The V end lost 5 bases, the J end lost 3 bases, and 14 bases lay between the germline ends. Looked up from germline, CDR1 is SGHTA and CDR2 is FQGNSA. The CDR3 nucleotides are TGTGCCAGCAGCCCCCCGCCGGGACCCAATCAGCCCCAGCATTTT. Protein sequence: CASSPPPGPNQPQHF.

The gene calls are TRBV5-1 and TRBJ2-1; D not resolved. CDR1 SGHRS and CDR2 YFSETQ come from the germline V gene. CDR3 length equals 13 residues. Trimming shortened V by 3 bases and J by 9 bases, and 13 bases separated the two germline ends. CDR3 sequence: CASSWTSWGEQFF. As DNA, the CDR3 is TGCGCCAGCAGCTGGACCTCCTGGGGTGAGCAGTTCTTC. Complete variable domain (other parts from reference TRBV5-1 and TRBJ2-1): KAGVTQTPRYLIKTRGQQVTLSCSPISGHRSVSWYQQTPGQGLQFLFEYFSETQRNKGNFPGRFSGRQFSNSRSEMNVSTLELGDSALYLCASSWTSWGEQFFGPGTRLTVL.

The chain recombines TRBV7-9 with TRBJ1-1, with a possible D match to TRBD1 (5 bases). V lost 5 bases and J lost 7, with 8 bases in between. This CDR3 comprises 11 residues. Germline CDR1 reads SEHNR; CDR2 reads FQNEAQ (reference sequence). This chain's CDR3 is CASSETGEAFF. For the CDR3, the DNA is TGTGCCAGCAGCGAAACAGGTGAAGCTTTCTTT.

There are a few counts of this clonotype. This rearrangement joins TRBV12-3 or TRBV12-4 to TRBJ2-6, with no clear D. V lost 2 bases to trimming and J lost 3 bases, with 8 bases between them. This CDR3 is 15 amino acids long. CDR3 bases: TGTGCCAGCAGTTTAAGGGCGCTTGGGGCCAACGTCCTGACTTTC. Protein product: CASSLRALGANVLTF.

The chain is built from TRBV30 and TRBJ2-1, with 8 positions matching TRBD2. The CDR3 totals 13 residues. Germline CDR1 GTSNPN, CDR2 SVGIG (reference sequence). The J segment lost 5 bases and the V segment lost 5 bases, leaving 5 bases of the junction unmatched. CDR3 residues: CAWSAGVHNEQFF. CDR3 bases: TGTGCCTGGTCAGCGGGAGTCCACAATGAGCAGTTCTTC.

CDR3 in DNA: TGCAGTGCTTCTAAGCCAAGCTCCTACAATGAGCAGTTCTTC. This translates into CSASKPSSYNEQFF. The chain carries TRBV20-1 and TRBJ2-1; no definite D call. V gave up 5 bases and J gave up 0 bases, with 11 bases separating them. Per germline, CDR1 DFQATT and CDR2 SNEGSKA (reference sequence). The CDR3 is 14 residues long.

V gene TRBV5-1 combines with J gene TRBJ2-1; a possible D gene is TRBD2 (5 bases). Germline lookup yields CDR1 SGHRS and CDR2 YFSETQ. The CDR3 is 15 amino acids. With 0 bases removed from V and 2 bases from J, the gap between germline ends came to 9 bases. Here the CDR3 DNA reads TGCGCCAGCAGCTTGGTGCAGGAGGCCTACAATGAGCAGTTCTTC. Its protein is CASSLVQEAYNEQFF. Complete variable domain (other parts from reference TRBV5-1 and TRBJ2-1): KAGVTQTPRYLIKTRGQQVTLSCSPISGHRSVSWYQQTPGQGLQFLFEYFSETQRNKGNFPGRFSGRQFSNSRSEMNVSTLELGDSALYLCASSLVQEAYNEQFFGPGTRLTVL.

The chain joins TRBV4-3 to TRBJ2-5; TRBD2 matches 13 bases. Germline trimming cut 4 bases from V and 5 bases from J; bases unmatched to any gene: 7. CDR1 LGHNA and CDR2 YSLEER come from the germline V gene. CDR3 length equals 16 residues. In DNA, the CDR3 is TGCGCCAGCAGCCTGGGGACTAGCGGGAACAGGGAGACCCAGTACTTC. Translating gives CASSLGTSGNRETQYF.

The chain combines TRBV25-1 with TRBJ2-1, with 15 bases that match TRBD2. The tail of the sequence fits TRBJ2-7 better, so the J call may be wrong. This CDR3 is built from 19 residues. Germline V gene sequence: CDR1 MGHDK, CDR2 SYGVNS. CDR3 coding DNA: TGTGCCAGCAGTGATGGGAACGGACTAGCGGGAGGGAAGAGAAATGAGCAGTACTTC. This gives the protein CASSDGNGLAGGKRNEQYF.

The J gene is TRBJ2-1, the V gene TRBV11-3, with D perhaps being TRBD1 or TRBD2 (6 bases each). V shed 5 bases and J shed 8 bases, with 19 bases lying between them. The CDR3 length is 15 residues. The germline CDR1 and CDR2 sequences are SGHNT and YENEEA. This CDR3 reads CASSTGGGNRDEQFF. Here the CDR3 DNA reads TGTGCCAGCAGCACCGGGGGCGGGAACAGGGATGAGCAGTTCTTC.

The chain has TRBV3-1 and TRBJ2-7; D is uncertain. In germline, CDR1 is LGHDT, CDR2 YNNKEL (reference sequence). The CDR3 runs to 16 residues. Trimming pared 3 bases from V and 2 bases from J, leaving 17 bases between. CDR3 sequence reads: CASSHDPCEPPYEQYF. CDR3 in DNA: TGTGCCAGCAGCCATGACCCCTGCGAACCTCCCTACGAGCAGTACTTC.

The CDR3 sequence is CASSQVSSRGTDTQYF. CDR3 sequence (DNA): TGTGCCAGCAGCCAAGTGTCTAGCCGGGGCACAGATACGCAGTATTTT. V usage is TRBV14 and J usage is TRBJ2-3, with a weak D call TRBD2 (5 bases). Trimming took off 1 base at V and 1 base at J, with 12 bases between the two ends. CDR3 length: 16 amino acids. CDR1 and CDR2 from the germline V gene are SGHDN and FVKESK. The variable domain in full, with the rest retrieved from reference TRBV14 and TRBJ2-3, is EAGVTQFPSHSVIEKGQTVTLRCDPISGHDNLYWYRRVMGKEIKFLLHFVKESKQDESGMPNNRFLAERTGGTYSTLKVQPAELEDSGVYFCASSQVSSRGTDTQYFGPGTRLTVL.

Notes on this clonotype: Sequence at one end of the junction differs from germline and may be a read error. The CDR3 bases are TGTGCCAGCAGTTTCTGGGACAGGGGTTCCTCCGAGCAGTACTTC. It is translated as CASSFWDRGSSEQYF. The rearrangement links TRBV28 to TRBJ2-7, with 10 bases aligning to TRBD1. The CDR3 is 15 residues long. Germline values: CDR1 MDHEN, CDR2 SYDVKM.

This clonotype has just a few counts. The CDR3 nucleotides are TGTGCCAGCAGGAATAGCGGGCGCTCCTACAATGAGCAGTTCTTC. This codes for CASRNSGRSYNEQFF. This rearrangement joins TRBV7-2 to TRBJ2-1; 7 positions agree with TRBD2. This CDR3 has 15 amino acids. V was clipped by 6 bases and J by 0 bases; unmatched bases: 5. Germline lookup yields CDR1 SGHTA and CDR2 FQGNSA.

The chain joins TRBV20-1 to TRBJ2-1; 10 positions agree with TRBD2. Per germline, CDR1 DFQATT and CDR2 SNEGSKA (reference sequence). The V and J ends lost 3 bases and 6 bases, in that order; junction bases with no gene match: 11. CDR3 size: 16 residues. The CDR3: CSARGLLAGAVNEQFF. CDR3 DNA sequence: TGCAGTGCTAGGGGCCTTCTAGCGGGAGCCGTCAATGAGCAGTTCTTC.

The rearrangement joins TRBV20-1 to TRBJ1-1; a weak D match, TRBD1 (5 bases). This CDR3 comprises 13 residues. CDR1 is DFQATT and CDR2 is SNEGSKA in the germline V gene (reference sequence). V was shortened by 2 bases and J by 1 base, with 8 bases between the two germline ends. The CDR3 DNA reads TGCAGTGCTAGACCAGGACAGAACACTGAAGCTTTCTTT. This sequence encodes CSARPGQNTEAFF.